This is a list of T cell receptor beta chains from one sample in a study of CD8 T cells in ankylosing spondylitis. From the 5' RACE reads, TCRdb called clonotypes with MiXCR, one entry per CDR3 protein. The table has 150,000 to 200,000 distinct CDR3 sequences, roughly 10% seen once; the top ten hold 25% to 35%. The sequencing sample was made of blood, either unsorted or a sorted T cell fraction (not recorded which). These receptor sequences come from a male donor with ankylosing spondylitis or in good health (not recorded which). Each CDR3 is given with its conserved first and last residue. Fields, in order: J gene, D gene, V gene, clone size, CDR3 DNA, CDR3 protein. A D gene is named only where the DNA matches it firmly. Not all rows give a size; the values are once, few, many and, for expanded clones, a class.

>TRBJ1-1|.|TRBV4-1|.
TGCGCCAGCAGCCAAACGTGGGGTGGTGGCACTGAAGCTTTCTTT
CASSQTWGGGTEAFF
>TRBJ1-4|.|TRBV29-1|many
TGCACCTACAGGGACCTTGGGGAAAAACTGTTTTTT
CTYRDLGEKLFF
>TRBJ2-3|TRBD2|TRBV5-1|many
TGCGCCAGCAGCTTGGCGGGAGGGAACCCAGATACGCAGTATTTT
CASSLAGGNPDTQYF
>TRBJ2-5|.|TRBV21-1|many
TGTGCCAGCAGCAAAGTGGGAGATACGCCAGGAGAGACCCAGTACTTC
CASSKVGDTPGETQYF
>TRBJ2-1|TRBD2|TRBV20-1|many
TGCAGTGGGATCAGCGGGAGAGGATGGAATGAGCAGTTCTTC
CSGISGRGWNEQFF
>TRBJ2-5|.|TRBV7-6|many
TGTGCCAGCAGCTTAGCACCGACTAGTCAACTAGCCGGGGCCCAAGAGACCCAGTACTTC
CASSLAPTSQLAGAQETQYF
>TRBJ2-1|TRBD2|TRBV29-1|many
TGCAGCGTTGAATTGGGACTAGCGGAGGGGGCTTACAATGAGCAGTTCTTC
CSVELGLAEGAYNEQFF
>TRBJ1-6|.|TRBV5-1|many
TGCGCCAGCAGCTTACTACAGAATAGTAATTCACCCCTCCACTTT
CASSLLQNSNSPLHF
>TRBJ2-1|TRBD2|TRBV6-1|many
TGTGCCAGCCACAATGCCATGCTAGCGGGGTCCTACAATGAGCAGTTCTTC
CASHNAMLAGSYNEQFF
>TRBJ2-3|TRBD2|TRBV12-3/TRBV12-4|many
TGTGCCAGCAGTTTAGCGCTTAGCGGGAGCCTAATTTATTTT
CASSLALSGSLIYF
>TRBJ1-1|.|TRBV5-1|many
TGCGCCAGCAGCCCACCGGACAGCAACACTGAAGCTTTCTTT
CASSPPDSNTEAFF
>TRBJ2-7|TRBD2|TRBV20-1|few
TGCAGTGCTAGAGCCCTAGCGGGGAGCTCCTACGAGCAGTACTTC
CSARALAGSSYEQYF
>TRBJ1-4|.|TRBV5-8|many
TGTGCCAGCAGCTTGGCAGCGTGGGACGAAAAACTGTTTTTT
CASSLAAWDEKLFF
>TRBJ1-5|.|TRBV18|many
TGTGCCAGCTCACCACCGTACGGGGTCAATCAGCCCCAGCATTTT
CASSPPYGVNQPQHF
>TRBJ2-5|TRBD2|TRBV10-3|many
TGTGCCATCAGCTTAACCTCTACTAGCGGCCAAGAGACCCAGTACTTC
CAISLTSTSGQETQYF
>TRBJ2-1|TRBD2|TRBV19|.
TGTGCCAGCACTAGCGGGAGCACGAGCTCCTACAATGAGCAGTTCTTC
CASTSGSTSSYNEQFF
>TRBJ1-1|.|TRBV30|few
TGTGCCTGGAATCGTCATCGGGAGATCGCTGAAGCTTTCTTT
CAWNRHREIAEAFF
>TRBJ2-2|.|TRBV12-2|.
TGTGCAAGTCGCTTCACCATCAAGGCAGCGCCGACCGGGGAGCTGTTTTTT
CASRFTIKAAPTGELFF
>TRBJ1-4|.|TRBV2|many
TGTGCCAGCGAGGGGGGGAATGAAAAACTGTTTTTT
CASEGGNEKLFF
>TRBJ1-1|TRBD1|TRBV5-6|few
TGTGCCAGCAGCCTCGTCGCGGACAGGGAAGAAGCTTTCTTT
CASSLVADREEAFF
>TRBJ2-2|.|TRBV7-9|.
TGTGCCAGCAGCTTAAATGCTAGCCCCGGGGAGCTGTTTTTT
CASSLNASPGELFF
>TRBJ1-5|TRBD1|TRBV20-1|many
TGCAGTGCTAGACCGGGACAGGGGGCGGGTAGTCAGCCCCAGCATTTT
CSARPGQGAGSQPQHF
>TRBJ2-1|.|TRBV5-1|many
TGCGCCAGCAGCTTGGGCGGGGACAATGAGCAGTTCTTC
CASSLGGDNEQFF
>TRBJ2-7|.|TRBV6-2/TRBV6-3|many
TGTGCCAGCAGTTACCCCACACTAGGACCCTACTACGAGCAGTACTTC
CASSYPTLGPYYEQYF
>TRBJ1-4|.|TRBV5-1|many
TGCGCCAGCAGCTTGGCCGACGCGGAGGAAAAACTGTTTTTT
CASSLADAEEKLFF
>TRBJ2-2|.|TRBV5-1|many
TGCGCCAGCAGCCCAGGGCACACCGGGGAGCTGTTTTTT
CASSPGHTGELFF
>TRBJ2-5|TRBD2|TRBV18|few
TGTGCCAGCTCCCCTCAAGACCCCACTAGCGGGGAAGAGACCCAGTACTTC
CASSPQDPTSGEETQYF
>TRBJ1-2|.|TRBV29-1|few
TGCAGCGTTGAAGAGAGGGCAGCTTATGGCTACACCTTC
CSVEERAAYGYTF
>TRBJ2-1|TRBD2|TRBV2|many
TGTGCCAGCAGAGACGGGGCGGGAGGGCTCAATGAGCAGTTCTTC
CASRDGAGGLNEQFF
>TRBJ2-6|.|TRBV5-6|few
TGTGCCAGCAGCTTGGGACGGCTCTCTGGGGCCAACGTCCTGACTTTC
CASSLGRLSGANVLTF
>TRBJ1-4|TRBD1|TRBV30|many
TGTGCCGGGGGACAGGGCACTAATGAAAAACTGTTTTTT
CAGGQGTNEKLFF
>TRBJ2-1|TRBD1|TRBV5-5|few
TGTGCCAGCAGTCGAACGGACAGGGGGCCCTCCAATGAGCAGTTCTTC
CASSRTDRGPSNEQFF
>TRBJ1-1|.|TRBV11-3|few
TGTGCCAGCAGCATAGGGACGGGACGGATGAACACTGAAGCTTTCTTT
CASSIGTGRMNTEAFF
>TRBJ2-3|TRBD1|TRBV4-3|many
TGCGCCAGCAGCCAAAGGGGGCTGGATACGCAGTATTTT
CASSQRGLDTQYF
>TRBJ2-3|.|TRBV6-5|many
TGTGCCAGCAGTTACTCGGGGAATGTGGGCACAGATACGCAGTATTTT
CASSYSGNVGTDTQYF
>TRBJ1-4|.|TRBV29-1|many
TGCAGCGTGACAGATCCTAATGAAAAACTGTTTTTT
CSVTDPNEKLFF
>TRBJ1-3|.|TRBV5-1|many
TGCGCCAGCAGCTTGACAGGTAGCTCTGGAAACACCATATATTTT
CASSLTGSSGNTIYF
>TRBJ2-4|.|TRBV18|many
TGTGCCAGCTCACCAACCAGGTCGCACGACCTAGCCAAAAACATTCAGTACTTC
CASSPTRSHDLAKNIQYF
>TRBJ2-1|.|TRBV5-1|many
TGCGCCAGCAGCTCTACCGGGACGGCCTCCTACAATGAGCAGTTCTTC
CASSSTGTASYNEQFF
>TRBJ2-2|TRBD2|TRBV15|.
TGTGCCACCAGCAGAACTAGCGCGAACACCGGGGAGCTGTTTTTT
CATSRTSANTGELFF
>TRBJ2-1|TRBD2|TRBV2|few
TGTGCCAGCAGTGAAAGGACTAGCGGGGGGGCCCGGCAGTTCTTC
CASSERTSGGARQFF
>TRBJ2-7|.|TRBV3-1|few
TGTGCCAGCAGCCAGTCCTGGAGCTCCTACGAGCAGTACTTC
CASSQSWSSYEQYF
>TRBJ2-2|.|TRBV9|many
TGTGCCAGCAGCGTAGTGGGGACTCCAGCCGGGGAGCTGTTTTTT
CASSVVGTPAGELFF
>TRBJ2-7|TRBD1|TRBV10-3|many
TGTGCCATCAGCTTTGGGACAGGGAACTCCTACGAGCAGTACTTC
CAISFGTGNSYEQYF
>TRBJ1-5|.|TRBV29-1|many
TGCAGCGTTGAAGAGGACAGCAATCAGCCCCAGCATTTT
CSVEEDSNQPQHF
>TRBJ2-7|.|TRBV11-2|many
TGTGCCAGCAGCTCTCCAGGTACCTCCTACGAGCAGTACTTC
CASSSPGTSYEQYF